The 9 T cell receptor beta chains reported below all come from one sample, sequenced in a study of blood T cells in healthy people across ages. A second PCR of roughly 7 to 11 cycles used a sample-barcoded 5' primer and a J-beta primer mix. TCRdb reanalysed the 5' RACE reads using MiXCR and keeps one entry per CDR3 protein. The profile shows roughly 800,000 distinct CDR3 sequences, roughly 25% of them singletons. The data also belong to a second study, concerning T cells of mothers and their children.

The sequenced material came from blood. The source is a boy aged 5-17 years in good health.

The table lists this clonotype with a few counts. The genes are TRBV3-1 and TRBJ1-2, with 9 bases that match TRBD1. CDR1 is LGHDT, CDR2 YNNKEL, per germline (reference sequence). The junction had 7 bases not matched to a gene; V was cut back by 4 bases and J by 4 bases. This CDR3 is 15 amino acids long. CDR3: CASSPGQGFGYGYTF. CDR3 sequence (DNA): TGTGCCAGCAGCCCGGGACAGGGCTTTGGCTATGGCTACACCTTC.

V gene TRBV4-3 combines with J gene TRBJ2-7; 8 positions match TRBD1. CDR1 and CDR2 (germline): LGHNA, YSLEER. The CDR3 consists of 17 residues. V was clipped by 0 bases and J by 3 bases; unmatched bases: 10. Here the CDR3 DNA reads TGCGCCAGCAGCCAAGATAATGGACAGGGTTCGGGCTACGAGCAGTACTTC. Translated: CASSQDNGQGSGYEQYF.

This clonotype has more than one count but fewer than ten. The chain carries TRBV19 and TRBJ1-1, with a possible D match to TRBD1 (6 bases). The germline V gene has CDR1 LNHDA and CDR2 SQIVND (reference sequence). There are 15 residues in the CDR3. Trimming took off 4 bases at V and 1 base at J, with 13 bases between the two ends. In DNA form, the CDR3 reads TGTGCCAGTAGTAGGTGGGACATAGAGAACACTGAAGCTTTCTTT. Its protein product is CASSRWDIENTEAFF. The whole variable domain, remainder taken from reference TRBV19 and TRBJ1-1, is DGGITQSPKYLFRKEGQNVTLSCEQNLNHDAMYWYRQDPGQGLRLIYYSQIVNDFQKGDIAEGYSVSREKKESFPLTVTSAQKNPTAFYLCASSRWDIENTEAFFGQGTRLTVV.

V usage is TRBV3-1 and J usage is TRBJ1-2; TRBD1 might be the D (6 bases). V lost 1 base, J lost 6 bases, and 15 bases lay in between. The germline gives CDR1 LGHDT, CDR2 YNNKEL (reference sequence). CDR3 length: 15 residues. The CDR3 bases are TGTGCCAGCAGCCAAGGGGGAGGGGGTTCTGATGGCTACACCTTC. It codes for CASSQGGGGSDGYTF. Full variable domain (missing parts from reference TRBV3-1 and TRBJ1-2): DTAVSQTPKYLVTQMGNDKSIKCEQNLGHDTMYWYKQDSKKFLKIMFSYNNKELIINETVPNRFSPKSPDKAHLNLHINSLELGDSAVYFCASSQGGGGSDGYTFGSGTRLTVV.

V usage is TRBV7-9 and J usage is TRBJ2-1; D perhaps matches TRBD1 (5 bases). The CDR3 has 12 residues. Germline-derived CDR1 and CDR2 are SEHNR and FQNEAQ (reference sequence). Trimming cost V 7 bases and J 5 bases, with 9 bases left between them. In DNA, the CDR3 is TGTGCCAGCAAGGGGCGCCACAATGAGCAGTTCTTC. This encodes CASKGRHNEQFF. Using reference TRBV7-9 and TRBJ2-1 for the parts outside the CDR3, the full variable domain is DTGVSQNPRHKITKRGQNVTFRCDPISEHNRLYWYRQTLGQGPEFLTYFQNEAQLEKSRLLSDRFSAERPKGSFSTLEIQRTEQGDSAMYLCASKGRHNEQFFGPGTRLTVL.

In this sample, this clonotype turned up a few times. The chain uses TRBV20-1 and TRBJ2-3; no reliable D call. Germline V gives CDR1 DFQATT, CDR2 SNEGSKA (reference sequence). V lost 6 bases and J lost 5, with 12 bases in between. This CDR3 spans 12 amino acids. In DNA form, the CDR3 reads TGCAGTGCCACCGGCGGCGTAGATACGCAGTATTTT. Translation gives CSATGGVDTQYF.

The table lists this clonotype with a few counts. V is TRBV12-3 or TRBV12-4 and J is TRBJ1-4; a possible D gene is TRBD1 (5 bases). The V end lost 5 bases, the J end lost 17 bases, and 18 bases lay between the germline ends. The length of the CDR3 is 12 residues. CDR3 coding DNA: TGTGCCAGCAGTCTAGGGACCCCCACGAGATTTTTT. It encodes CASSLGTPTRFF.

This clonotype was detected only a few times. The chain employs TRBV5-1 and TRBJ2-5, with D uncertain. The CDR3 spans 14 residues. Germline V gene data show CDR1 as SGHRS and CDR2 as YFSETQ. The V end was cut by 1 base, the J end by 0 bases, with 7 bases between. CDR3 region: CASSLFGNQETQYF. The DNA for the CDR3 is TGCGCCAGCAGCTTGTTTGGTAACCAAGAGACCCAGTACTTC.

This rearrangement joins TRBV7-9 to TRBJ2-3; possibly TRBD2 for D (5 bases). CDR3 length equals 14 residues. CDR1 is SEHNR and CDR2 is FQNEAQ in the germline V gene (reference sequence). The V gene lost 5 bases and the J gene lost 2 bases, with 11 bases spanning the gap. The CDR3 DNA reads as TGTGCCAGCAGCCTGAAGGGAGCCACAGATACGCAGTATTTT. Its protein product is CASSLKGATDTQYF.